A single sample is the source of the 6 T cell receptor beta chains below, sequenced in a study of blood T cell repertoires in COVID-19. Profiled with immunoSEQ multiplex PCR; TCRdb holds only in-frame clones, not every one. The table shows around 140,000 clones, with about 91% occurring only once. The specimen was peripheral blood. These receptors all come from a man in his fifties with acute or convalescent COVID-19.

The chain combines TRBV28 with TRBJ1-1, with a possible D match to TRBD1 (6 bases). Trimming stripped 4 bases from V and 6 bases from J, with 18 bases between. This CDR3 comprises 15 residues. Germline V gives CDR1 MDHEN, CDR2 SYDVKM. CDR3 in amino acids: CASSSTGKVLAEAFF. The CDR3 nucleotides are TGTGCCAGCAGTTCCACAGGGAAGGTATTGGCTGAAGCTTTCTTT. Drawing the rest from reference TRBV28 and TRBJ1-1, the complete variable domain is DVKVTQSSRYLVKRTGEKVFLECVQDMDHENMFWYRQDPGLGLRLIYFSYDVKMKEKGDIPEGYSVSREKKERFSLILESASTNQTSMYLCASSSTGKVLAEAFFGQGTRLTVV.

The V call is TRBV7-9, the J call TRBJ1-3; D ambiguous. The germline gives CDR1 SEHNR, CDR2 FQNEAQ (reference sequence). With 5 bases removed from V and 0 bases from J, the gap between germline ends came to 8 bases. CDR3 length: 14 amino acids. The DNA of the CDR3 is TGTGCCAGCAGCGCACTTAGCTCTGGAAACACCATATATTTT. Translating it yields CASSALSSGNTIYF.

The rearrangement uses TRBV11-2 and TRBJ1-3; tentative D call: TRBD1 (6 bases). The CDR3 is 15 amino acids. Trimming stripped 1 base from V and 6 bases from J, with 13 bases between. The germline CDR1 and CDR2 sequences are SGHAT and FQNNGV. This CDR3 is CASSLVTGFSNTIYF. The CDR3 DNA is TGTGCCAGCAGCTTAGTTACAGGGTTCTCAAACACCATATATTTT.

The DNA for the CDR3 is TGTGCCAGCAGGGGCGCGTGGGGGCTTGGCACAGATACGCAGTATTTT. Translating gives CASRGAWGLGTDTQYF. The chain couples TRBV11-2 to TRBJ2-3, with a possible D match to TRBD1 (6 bases). Germline V CDR1 and CDR2: SGHAT, FQNNGV. Trimming cost V 6 bases and J 1 base, with 17 bases left between them. This CDR3 comprises 16 residues.

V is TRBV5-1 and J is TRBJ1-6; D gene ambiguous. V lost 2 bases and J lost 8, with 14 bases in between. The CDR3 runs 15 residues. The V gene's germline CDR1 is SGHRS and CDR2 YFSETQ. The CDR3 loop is CASSFSPASDSPLHF. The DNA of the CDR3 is TGCGCCAGCAGCTTTTCCCCAGCGAGTGATTCACCCCTCCACTTT.

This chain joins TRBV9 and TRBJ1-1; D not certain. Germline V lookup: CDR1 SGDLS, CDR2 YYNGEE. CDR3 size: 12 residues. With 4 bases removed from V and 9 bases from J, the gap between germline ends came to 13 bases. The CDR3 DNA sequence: TGTGCCAGCAGCTCGGACGGGAGGAAAGCTTTCTTT. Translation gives CASSSDGRKAFF.